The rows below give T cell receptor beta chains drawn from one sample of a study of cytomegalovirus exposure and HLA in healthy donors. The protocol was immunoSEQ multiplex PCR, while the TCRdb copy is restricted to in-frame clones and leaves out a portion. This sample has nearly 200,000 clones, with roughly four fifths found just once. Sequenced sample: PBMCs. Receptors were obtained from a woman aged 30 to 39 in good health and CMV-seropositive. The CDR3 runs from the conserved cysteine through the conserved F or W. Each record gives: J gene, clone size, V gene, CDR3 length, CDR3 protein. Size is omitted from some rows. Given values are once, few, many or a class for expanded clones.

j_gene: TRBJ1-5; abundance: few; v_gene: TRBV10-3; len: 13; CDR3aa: CAITGTEGQPQHF
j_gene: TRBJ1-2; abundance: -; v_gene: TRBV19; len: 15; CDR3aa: CASSMGGQGNYGYTF
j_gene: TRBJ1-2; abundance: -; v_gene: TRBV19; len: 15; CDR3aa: CASSSRDRGHYGYTF
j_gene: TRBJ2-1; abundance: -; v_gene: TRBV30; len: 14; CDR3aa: CAWSVGGSYNEQFF
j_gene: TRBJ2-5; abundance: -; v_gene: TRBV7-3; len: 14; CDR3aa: CASSLSGDRETQYF
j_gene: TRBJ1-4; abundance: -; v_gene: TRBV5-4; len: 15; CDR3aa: CASSSKDRGDGKLFF
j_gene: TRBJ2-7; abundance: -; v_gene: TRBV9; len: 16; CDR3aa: CASGVVDCPSSYEQYF
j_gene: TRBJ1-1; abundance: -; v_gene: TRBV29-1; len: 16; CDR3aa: CSVGVGVNLVNTEAFF
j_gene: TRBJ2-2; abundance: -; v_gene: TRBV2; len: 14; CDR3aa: CANRLAGYTGELFF
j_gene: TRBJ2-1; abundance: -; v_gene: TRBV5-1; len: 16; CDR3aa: CASSLPSGRGWSEQFF
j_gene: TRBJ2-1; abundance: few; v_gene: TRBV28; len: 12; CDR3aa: CASSLNYREQFF
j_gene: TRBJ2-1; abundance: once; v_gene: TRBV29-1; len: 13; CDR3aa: CSVVPGGRNEQFF
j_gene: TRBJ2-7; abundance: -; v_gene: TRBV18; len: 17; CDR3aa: CASSPRVASGSQNEQYF
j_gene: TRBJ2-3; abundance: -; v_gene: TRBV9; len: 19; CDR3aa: CASSDETSGGAIGGDTQYF
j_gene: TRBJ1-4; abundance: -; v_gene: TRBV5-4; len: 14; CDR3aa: CASSFGGTAEKLFF
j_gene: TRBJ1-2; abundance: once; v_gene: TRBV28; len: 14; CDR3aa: CAIDNTGLPYGYTF
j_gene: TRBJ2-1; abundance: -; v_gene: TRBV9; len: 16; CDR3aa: CASSVGQLYGDNEQFF
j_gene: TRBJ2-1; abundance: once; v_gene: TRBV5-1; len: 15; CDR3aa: CASSRWDSSYNEQFF
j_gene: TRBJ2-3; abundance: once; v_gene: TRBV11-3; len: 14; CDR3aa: CASSLSGGTDTQYF
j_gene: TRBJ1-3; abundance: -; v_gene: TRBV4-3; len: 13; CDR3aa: CASSQGQGDTIYF
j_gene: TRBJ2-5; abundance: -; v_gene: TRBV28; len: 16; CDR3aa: CASSSQLAGGQETQYF
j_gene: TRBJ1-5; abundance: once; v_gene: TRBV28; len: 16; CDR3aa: CASSFLGGMGNQPQHF
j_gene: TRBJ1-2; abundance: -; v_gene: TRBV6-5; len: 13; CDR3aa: CASSLQGSYGYTF
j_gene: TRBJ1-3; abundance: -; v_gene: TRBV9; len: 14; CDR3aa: CASSARGPGNTIYF
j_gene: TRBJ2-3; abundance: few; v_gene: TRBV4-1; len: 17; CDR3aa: CASSPTGYPSGTDTQYF
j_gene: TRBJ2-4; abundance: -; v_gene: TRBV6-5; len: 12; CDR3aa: CASSSAGASQYF
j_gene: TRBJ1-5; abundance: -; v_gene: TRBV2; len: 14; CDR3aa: CASSPGQGGQPQHF
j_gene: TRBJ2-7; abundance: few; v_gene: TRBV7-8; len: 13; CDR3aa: CASSFAGAIEQYF
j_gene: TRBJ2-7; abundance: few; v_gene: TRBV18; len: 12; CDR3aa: CASSPLAPEQYF
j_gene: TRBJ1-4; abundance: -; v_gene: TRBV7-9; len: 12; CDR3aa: CASGAGDEKLFF
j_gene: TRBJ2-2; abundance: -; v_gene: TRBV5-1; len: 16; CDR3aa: CASSLGLVMNTGELFF
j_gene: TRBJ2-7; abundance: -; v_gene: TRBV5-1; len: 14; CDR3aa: CASSLGGGIYEQYF
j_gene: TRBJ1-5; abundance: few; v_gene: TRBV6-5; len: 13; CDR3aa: CASSRQLNQPQHF
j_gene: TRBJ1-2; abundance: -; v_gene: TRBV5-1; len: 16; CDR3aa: CASSPPTTLSNYGYTF
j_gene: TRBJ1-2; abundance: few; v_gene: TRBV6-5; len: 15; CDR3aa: CASSLGHVLNYGYTF
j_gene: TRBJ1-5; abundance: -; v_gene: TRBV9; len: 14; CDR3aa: CASSVSAGQEPQHF
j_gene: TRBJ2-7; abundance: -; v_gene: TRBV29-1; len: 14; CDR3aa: CSVLLTGQIYEQYF
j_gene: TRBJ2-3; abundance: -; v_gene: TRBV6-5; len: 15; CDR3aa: CASSYGSGGADTQYF
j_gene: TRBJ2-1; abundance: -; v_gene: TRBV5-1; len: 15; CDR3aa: CASSLAEGIINEQFF
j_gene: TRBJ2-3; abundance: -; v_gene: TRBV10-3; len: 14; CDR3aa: CAISSTRLTDTQYF
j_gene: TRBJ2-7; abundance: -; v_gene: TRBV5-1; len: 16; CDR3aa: CASSLAQAAPSREQYF
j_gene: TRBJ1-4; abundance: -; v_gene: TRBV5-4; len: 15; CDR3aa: CASSPETGLNEKLFF
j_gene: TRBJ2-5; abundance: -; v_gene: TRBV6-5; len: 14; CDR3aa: CASTKAGGVATQYF
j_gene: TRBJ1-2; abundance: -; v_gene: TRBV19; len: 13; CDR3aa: CASSITVFGDYTF
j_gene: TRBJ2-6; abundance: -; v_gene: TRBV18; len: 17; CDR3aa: CASSQGDRVSGANVLTF
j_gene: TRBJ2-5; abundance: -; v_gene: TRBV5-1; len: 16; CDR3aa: CASSLGPGRRGETQYF
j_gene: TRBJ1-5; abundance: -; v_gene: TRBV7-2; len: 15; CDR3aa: CASSLHGQGIEPQHF
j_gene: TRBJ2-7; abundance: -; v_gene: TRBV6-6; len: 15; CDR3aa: CASSYQETTSYEQYF
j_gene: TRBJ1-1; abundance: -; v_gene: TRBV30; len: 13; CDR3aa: CAWSRQTNTEAFF
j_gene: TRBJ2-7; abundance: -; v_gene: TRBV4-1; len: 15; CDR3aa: CASSQGWANSYEQYF
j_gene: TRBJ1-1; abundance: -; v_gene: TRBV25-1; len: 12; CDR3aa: CASRPGQGAAFF
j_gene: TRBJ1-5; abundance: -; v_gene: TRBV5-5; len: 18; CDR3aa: CASSLFARELAGRGPQHF
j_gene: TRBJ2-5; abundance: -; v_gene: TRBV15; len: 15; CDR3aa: CATSRTRQGGETQYF
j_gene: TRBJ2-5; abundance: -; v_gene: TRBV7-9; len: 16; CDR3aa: CASSLGVPDYFETQYF
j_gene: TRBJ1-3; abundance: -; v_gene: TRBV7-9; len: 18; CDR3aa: CASNRYVGQTVSGNTIYF
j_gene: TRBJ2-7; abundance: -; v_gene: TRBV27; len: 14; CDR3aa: CASSLVAGAYEQYF
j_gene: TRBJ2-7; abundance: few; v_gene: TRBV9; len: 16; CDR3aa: CASSVGLGTGEYEQYF
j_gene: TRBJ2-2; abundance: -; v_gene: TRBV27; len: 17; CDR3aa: CASSIGLAGRNTGELFF
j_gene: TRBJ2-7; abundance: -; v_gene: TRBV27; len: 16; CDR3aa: CASTPKAPAGGREQYF